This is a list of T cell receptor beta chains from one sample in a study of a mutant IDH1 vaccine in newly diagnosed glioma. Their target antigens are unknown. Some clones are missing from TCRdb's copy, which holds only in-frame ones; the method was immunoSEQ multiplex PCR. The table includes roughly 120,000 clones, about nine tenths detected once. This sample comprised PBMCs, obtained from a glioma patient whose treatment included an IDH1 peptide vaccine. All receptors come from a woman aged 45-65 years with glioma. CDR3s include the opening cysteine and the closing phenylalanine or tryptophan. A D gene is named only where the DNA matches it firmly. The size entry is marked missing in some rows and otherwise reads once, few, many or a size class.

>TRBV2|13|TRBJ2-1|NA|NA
CASSEYYYNEQFF
TGTGCCAGCAGTGAGTACTACTACAATGAGCAGTTCTTC
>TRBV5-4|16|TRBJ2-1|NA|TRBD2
CASSLGGGGSHNEQFF
TGTGCCAGCAGCTTAGGTGGCGGGGGGTCCCACAATGAGCAGTTCTTC
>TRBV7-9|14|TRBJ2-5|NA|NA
CASSFWDNQETQYF
TGTGCCAGCAGCTTTTGGGACAACCAAGAGACCCAGTACTTC
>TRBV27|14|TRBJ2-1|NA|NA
CASSSGTLAGEQFF
TGTGCCAGCAGTTCCGGGACACTGGCGGGTGAGCAGTTCTTC
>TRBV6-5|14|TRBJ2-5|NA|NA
CASSWGPRGETQYF
TGTGCCAGCAGTTGGGGCCCGCGAGGGGAGACCCAGTACTTC
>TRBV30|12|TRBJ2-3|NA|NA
CAWSVVEGTQYF
TGTGCCTGGAGTGTTGTGGAGGGAACGCAGTATTTT
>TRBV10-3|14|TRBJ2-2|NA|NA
CAISEARHTGELFF
TGTGCCATCAGTGAGGCCAGACACACCGGGGAGCTGTTTTTT
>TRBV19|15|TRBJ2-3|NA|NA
CASSKGGATADTQYF
TGTGCCAGTAGTAAAGGGGGGGCGACGGCAGATACGCAGTATTTT
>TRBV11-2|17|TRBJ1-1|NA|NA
CASSPRPKGKWNTEAFF
TGTGCCAGCAGCCCCCGACCGAAGGGGAAATGGAACACTGAAGCTTTCTTT
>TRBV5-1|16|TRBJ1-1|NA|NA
CASSLQVGTMNTEAFF
TGCGCCAGCAGCTTGCAAGTAGGGACCATGAACACTGAAGCTTTCTTT
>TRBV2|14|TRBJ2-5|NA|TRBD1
CASRWGQGQETQYF
TGTGCCAGCAGATGGGGACAGGGGCAAGAGACCCAGTACTTC
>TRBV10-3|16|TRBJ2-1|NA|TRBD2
CAISAGLAALEDEQFF
TGTGCCATCAGTGCTGGACTAGCGGCCCTAGAGGATGAGCAGTTCTTC
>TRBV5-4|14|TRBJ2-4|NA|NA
CASSLSGAKNIQYF
TGTGCCAGCAGCTTGAGTGGGGCCAAAAACATTCAGTACTTC
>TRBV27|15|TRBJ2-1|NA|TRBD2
CASSPVREMGNEQFF
TGTGCCAGCAGTCCCGTGCGGGAGATGGGCAATGAGCAGTTCTTC
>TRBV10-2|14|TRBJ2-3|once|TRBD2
CASRLAGGRDTQYF
TGCGCCTCCAGACTAGCGGGAGGTCGAGATACGCAGTATTTT
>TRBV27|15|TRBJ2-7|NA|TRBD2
CASRGLLAGGIEQYF
TGTGCCAGCAGGGGGTTATTAGCGGGAGGGATCGAGCAGTACTTC
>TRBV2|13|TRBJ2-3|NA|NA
CASRAGEPDTQYF
TGTGCCAGCAGGGCAGGGGAGCCAGATACGCAGTATTTT
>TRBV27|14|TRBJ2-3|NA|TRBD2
CASSNGRRTDTQYF
TGTGCCAGCAGTAACGGGAGGCGGACAGATACGCAGTATTTT
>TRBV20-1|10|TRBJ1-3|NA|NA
CSAQGNTIYF
TGCAGTGCTCAAGGAAACACCATATATTTT
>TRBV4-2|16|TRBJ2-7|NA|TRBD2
CASSQPRGLAGNEQYF
TGTGCCAGCAGCCAACCCCGGGGACTAGCGGGAAACGAGCAGTACTTC
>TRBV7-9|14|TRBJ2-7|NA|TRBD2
CASSFQRGSYEQYF
TGTGCCAGCAGCTTCCAGCGGGGTTCCTACGAGCAGTACTTC
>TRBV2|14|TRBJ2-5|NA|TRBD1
CASLRDRGQETQYF
TGTGCCAGCTTACGGGACAGGGGACAAGAGACCCAGTACTTC
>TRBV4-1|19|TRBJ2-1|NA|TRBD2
CASSQDFYQSGSSYNEQFF
TGCGCCAGCAGCCAAGACTTTTACCAAAGCGGGAGCTCCTACAATGAGCAGTTCTTC
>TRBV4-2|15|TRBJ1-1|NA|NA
CASSQDLGARKEAFF
TGTGCCAGCAGCCAAGATCTGGGGGCGCGGAAAGAAGCTTTCTTT
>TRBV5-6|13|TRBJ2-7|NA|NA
CASSLEGNYEQYF
TGTGCCAGCAGCTTAGAGGGAAACTACGAGCAGTACTTC
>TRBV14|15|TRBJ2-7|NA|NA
CASSQFFRTRYEQYF
TGTGCCAGCAGCCAATTTTTCCGGACCCGCTACGAGCAGTACTTC
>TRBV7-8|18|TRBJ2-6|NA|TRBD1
CASSFGTGAYSGANVLTF
TGTGCCAGCAGCTTCGGGACAGGGGCCTACTCTGGGGCCAACGTCCTGACTTTC
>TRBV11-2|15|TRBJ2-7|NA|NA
CASSLDPSGSYEQYF
TGTGCCAGCAGCTTAGATCCCAGCGGTTCCTACGAGCAGTACTTC
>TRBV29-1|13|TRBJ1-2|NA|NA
CSVGGSRSYGYTF
TGCAGCGTGGGAGGGAGCAGGAGCTATGGCTACACCTTC
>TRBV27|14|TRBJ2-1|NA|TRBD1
CASATTGSYDEQFF
TGTGCCAGCGCCACGACAGGGTCCTATGATGAGCAGTTCTTC
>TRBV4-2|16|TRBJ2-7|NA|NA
CASSQEGSGFSYEQYF
TGTGCCAGCAGCCAAGAAGGTAGCGGCTTCTCCTACGAGCAGTACTTC
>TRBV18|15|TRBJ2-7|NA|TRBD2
CASSPPGLAGDEQYF
TGTGCCAGCTCACCTCCGGGACTAGCGGGAGACGAGCAGTACTTC
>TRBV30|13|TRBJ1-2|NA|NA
CAWSTTGAGGYTF
TGTGCCTGGAGTACAACAGGTGCCGGTGGCTACACCTTC
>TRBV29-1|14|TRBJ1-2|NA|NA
CSVVPQGNNYGYTF
TGCAGCGTTGTTCCCCAGGGGAATAACTATGGCTACACCTTC
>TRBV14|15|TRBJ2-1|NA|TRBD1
CASRGQGHNVNEQFF
TGTGCCAGCAGGGGACAGGGCCACAATGTAAATGAGCAGTTCTTC
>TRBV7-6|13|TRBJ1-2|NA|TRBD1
CASSSTGSYGYTF
TGTGCCAGCAGCTCGACAGGGAGCTATGGCTACACCTTC
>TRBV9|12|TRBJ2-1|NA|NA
CASGKGGAEQFF
TGTGCCAGCGGTAAGGGGGGAGCTGAGCAGTTCTTC
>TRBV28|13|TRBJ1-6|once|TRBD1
CASLRQGDSPLHF
TGTGCCAGCCTCCGACAGGGGGATTCACCCCTCCACTTT
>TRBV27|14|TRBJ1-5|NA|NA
CASSDGGVPRPQHF
TGTGCCAGCAGTGACGGGGGGGTCCCTCGGCCCCAGCATTTT
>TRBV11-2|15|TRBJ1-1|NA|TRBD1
CASSSGGTGSTEAFF
TGTGCCAGCAGCTCAGGAGGGACAGGGTCCACTGAAGCTTTCTTT
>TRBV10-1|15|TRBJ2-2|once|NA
CASSEGSRATGELFF
TGCGCCAGCAGTGAGGGTAGCCGAGCCACCGGGGAGCTGTTTTTT
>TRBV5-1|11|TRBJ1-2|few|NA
CASSPGFGYTF
TGCGCCAGCAGCCCGGGGTTCGGCTACACCTTC
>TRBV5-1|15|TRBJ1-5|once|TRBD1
CASSLDPGGGQPQHF
TGCGCCAGCAGCTTGGACCCAGGGGGCGGGCAGCCCCAGCATTTT